Listed below are T cell receptor beta chains from one sample, sequenced in a study of blood T cell repertoires in COVID-19. Generated by immunoSEQ multiplex PCR, the TCRdb table keeps only in-frame clones and is missing some. This table has tens of thousands of clones, roughly 82% appearing once. Sequenced material: peripheral blood. The receptors were sampled from a human donor in a cohort sampled during active COVID-19. CDR3s include the opening cysteine and the closing phenylalanine or tryptophan. A D gene is named only where the DNA matches it firmly. Expanded clones get a size class; other rows say once, few or many, or leave the size out.

D	length	size	V	J	DNA	CDR3
TRBD2	16	NA	TRBV7-6	TRBJ2-3	TGTGCCAGCAGCATCCCTTCTAGCGGGGGGCCAGATACGCAGTATTTT	CASSIPSSGGPDTQYF
NA	13	NA	TRBV18	TRBJ2-7	TGTGCCAGCTCACCCGGTAACAGCTACGAGCAGTACTTC	CASSPGNSYEQYF
TRBD1	14	NA	TRBV19	TRBJ1-3	TGTGCCAGTGGACAGGAAAGCTCTGGAAACACCATATATTTT	CASGQESSGNTIYF
NA	13	NA	TRBV15	TRBJ1-5	TGTGCCACCAGCAGAGAGCGCTATCAGCCCCAGCATTTT	CATSRERYQPQHF
NA	15	few	TRBV27	TRBJ1-1	TGTGCCAGCACCATTTTGTCGGGACATAACACTGAAGCTTTCTTT	CASTILSGHNTEAFF
NA	15	NA	TRBV11-2	TRBJ1-2	TGTGCCAGCAGCTTTACGAAGGCGGATGACTATGGCTACACCTTC	CASSFTKADDYGYTF
NA	14	NA	TRBV13	TRBJ2-7	TGTGCCAGCAGCTTCGGAACACAGGGCTACGAGCAGTACTTC	CASSFGTQGYEQYF
NA	12	NA	TRBV10-3	TRBJ1-5	TGTGCCATCAGTGCTCCCCAGGGGCCCCAGCATTTT	CAISAPQGPQHF
NA	14	once	TRBV6-5	TRBJ1-5	TGTGCCAGCAGACCCAGGCCATGGGATCAGCCCCAGCATTTT	CASRPRPWDQPQHF
TRBD1	13	NA	TRBV2	TRBJ1-3	TGTGCCACCGGACAGGAATCGGAAAACACCATATATTTT	CATGQESENTIYF
NA	15	NA	TRBV4-3	TRBJ1-6	TGCGCCAGCAGCCAAGTATTGGCAGATAATTCACCCCTCCACTTT	CASSQVLADNSPLHF
TRBD2	18	NA	TRBV4-3	TRBJ2-3	TGCGCCAGCAGCCAAGCGATAACTAGCGGGGGGAGGCCAGATACGCAGTATTTT	CASSQAITSGGRPDTQYF
NA	14	NA	TRBV10-3	TRBJ1-2	TGTGCCATCTGGGAGGGGGAGCGCCTATTGGGCTACACCTTC	CAIWEGERLLGYTF
NA	13	NA	TRBV29-1	TRBJ2-5	TGCAGCGTTGAGCAGGGAAGGGGAGAGACCCAGTACTTC	CSVEQGRGETQYF
NA	18	NA	TRBV7-8	TRBJ2-7	TGTGCCAGCAGCTTAGTAGCCCTATCATGGACAGCTACCTACGAGCAGTACTTC	CASSLVALSWTATYEQYF
TRBD1	13	NA	TRBV11-3	TRBJ2-5	TGTGCCAGCAGTCCACAGGGGGCTGAGACCCAGTACTTC	CASSPQGAETQYF
TRBD2	14	NA	TRBV11-2	TRBJ2-7	TGTGCCAGCAGCTCGGGCACTAGCGGCTACGAGCAGTACTTC	CASSSGTSGYEQYF
TRBD1	14	NA	TRBV2	TRBJ1-1	TGTGCCAGCACCGGGACAGGGAAGGACACTGAAGCTTTCTTT	CASTGTGKDTEAFF
NA	15	NA	TRBV20-1	TRBJ2-7	TGCAGTGCTAGTGCCCCGCTCGGGTCCCCCTACGAGCAGTACTTC	CSASAPLGSPYEQYF
NA	15	once	TRBV10-1	TRBJ2-7	TGCGCCAGCAGCGGAGATGCACACCTCTCCTACGAGCAGTACTTC	CASSGDAHLSYEQYF
NA	12	NA	TRBV3-1/TRBV3-2	TRBJ1-5	TGTGCCAGTTCTATTAGCAATCAGCCCCAGCATTTT	CASSISNQPQHF
TRBD1	14	NA	TRBV2	TRBJ2-7	TGTGCCAGCAGTGCCGTGGGACAGGACTACGAGCAGTACTTC	CASSAVGQDYEQYF
NA	17	NA	TRBV4-1	TRBJ1-6	TGCGCCAGCAGCCAAGTGCAAAGCCTCTCCTATAATTCACCCCTCCACTTT	CASSQVQSLSYNSPLHF
NA	15	NA	TRBV19	TRBJ1-5	TGTGCCAGTAGTCCCAGAGAGGACACCAATCAGCCCCAGCATTTT	CASSPREDTNQPQHF
NA	14	once	TRBV6-6	TRBJ2-7	TGTGCCAGCAGCTGGGACAAGGGCACCTACGAGCAGTACTTC	CASSWDKGTYEQYF
NA	13	NA	TRBV2	TRBJ1-5	TGTGCCAGCAAGGGAGATAGCAATCAGCCCCAGCATTTT	CASKGDSNQPQHF
NA	13	once	TRBV2	TRBJ1-2	TGTGCCAGCAAGGCGCGTCAGGGCGATGGCTACACCTTC	CASKARQGDGYTF
NA	13	once	TRBV10-3	TRBJ1-1	TGTGCCATCAGGGGGAGCCTGGGCACTGAAGCTTTCTTT	CAIRGSLGTEAFF
NA	15	NA	TRBV6-2/TRBV6-3	TRBJ2-7	TGTGCCAGCAGTTACGCCAGCAGGGTCTCACACGAGCAGTACTTC	CASSYASRVSHEQYF
NA	11	NA	TRBV9	TRBJ2-5	TGTGCCAGCAGCTCCTCGGAGACCCAGTACTTC	CASSSSETQYF
TRBD1	15	NA	TRBV7-9	TRBJ2-1	TGTGCCAGCAGCTTGGGACAGGGGAACGTCGATGAGCAGTTCTTC	CASSLGQGNVDEQFF
NA	16	NA	TRBV9	TRBJ1-2	TGTGCCAGCAGCGTAGCCAATCCGAGTTCTTCTATGGGCTACACCTTC	CASSVANPSSSMGYTF
NA	13	NA	TRBV30	TRBJ1-5	TGTGCCTCCTCCCCAGGGGCTGGTCAGCCCCAGCATTTT	CASSPGAGQPQHF
NA	13	NA	TRBV19	TRBJ2-7	TGTGCCAGTAGGGCAGACAGTTTGGGCGAGCAGTACTTC	CASRADSLGEQYF
NA	15	NA	TRBV18	TRBJ1-4	TGTGCCAGCTCACCCATGGGGGCAACGGATGAAAAACTGTTTTTT	CASSPMGATDEKLFF
TRBD1	15	NA	TRBV10-3	TRBJ2-3	TGTGCCATCAGTGGCCGGGACAGGGGGATAAATACGCAGTATTTT	CAISGRDRGINTQYF
TRBD1	15	NA	TRBV27	TRBJ2-7	TGTGCCAGCAGTTTATCAGGGGACAGTTTCTACGAGCAGTACTTC	CASSLSGDSFYEQYF
NA	16	NA	TRBV21-1	TRBJ2-7	TGTGCCAGCAGCAAAGTCCGGCTAGCGGACTCCTACGAGCAGTACTTC	CASSKVRLADSYEQYF
NA	16	NA	TRBV5-4	TRBJ1-4	TGTGCCTATAAAAGTCCAACAGGGAGTTTTAGTGAAAAACTGTTTTTT	CAYKSPTGSFSEKLFF
TRBD1	15	NA	TRBV5-4	TRBJ2-3	TGTGCCAGCAGAATTCAGGGGGCTTACACAGATACGCAGTATTTT	CASRIQGAYTDTQYF
TRBD1	14	NA	TRBV29-1	TRBJ1-4	TGCAGCGCTTCGGGACAGCCGGTCGGTGAAAAACTGTTTTTT	CSASGQPVGEKLFF
NA	15	NA	TRBV4-3	TRBJ1-2	TGCGCCAGCAGCCCGCAACCTGAGACAAGCTATGGCTACACCTTC	CASSPQPETSYGYTF
NA	14	NA	TRBV19	TRBJ1-5	TGTGCCAGTAGAGGGGCGGATAGCAATCAGCCCCAGCATTTT	CASRGADSNQPQHF
NA	13	NA	TRBV27	TRBJ1-1	TGTGCCAGCAAGGTCGGGTTAAACACTGAAGCTTTCTTT	CASKVGLNTEAFF
TRBD1	16	NA	TRBV4-2	TRBJ2-7	TGTGCCAGCAGCCAAGATGTGCGGACAGGGGGCTACGAGCAGTACTTC	CASSQDVRTGGYEQYF
TRBD1	14	once	TRBV12-5	TRBJ2-5	TGTGCTAGTGGGGCCGGGACAGGGGAAGAGACCCAGTACTTC	CASGAGTGEETQYF
NA	14	NA	TRBV5-1	TRBJ1-4	TGCGCCAGCAGCTTGGACAGGGCGGACGAAAAACTGTTTTTT	CASSLDRADEKLFF
NA	16	NA	TRBV7-9	TRBJ2-5	TGTGCCAGCAGCTTAGTGTCTTGGGGGGATGTGGAGACCCAGTACTTC	CASSLVSWGDVETQYF
TRBD1	15	NA	TRBV18	TRBJ2-1	TGTGCCAGCTCACCCGGGACAGGGGGATACAATGAGCAGTTCTTC	CASSPGTGGYNEQFF
NA	11	NA	TRBV6-6	TRBJ2-1	TGTGCCAGCAGTTCGGGCAATGAGCAGTTCTTC	CASSSGNEQFF
TRBD2	15	NA	TRBV11-2	TRBJ2-7	TGTGCCAGCAGGAAAATAGCGGGGGGCTCCTACGAGCAGTACTTC	CASRKIAGGSYEQYF
TRBD1	15	NA	TRBV7-8	TRBJ2-7	TGTGCCAGCAGCGAAGGACAGGGGCCCTCCTACGAGCAGTACTTC	CASSEGQGPSYEQYF
NA	14	NA	TRBV28	TRBJ2-7	TGTGCCAGCAGTTTATTAGGGGCAACCTACGAGCAGTACTTC	CASSLLGATYEQYF
NA	13	NA	TRBV5-1	TRBJ2-5	TGCGCCAGCAGCTTGGAGGGGCAAGAGACCCAGTACTTC	CASSLEGQETQYF
TRBD1	13	once	TRBV6-5	TRBJ2-2	TGTGCCAGCAGGGGGACAGCCACCGGGGAGCTGTTTTTT	CASRGTATGELFF
NA	15	NA	TRBV4-1	TRBJ1-1	TGCGCCAGCAGCCAAGATTGGGCAGGGAACACTGAAGCTTTCTTT	CASSQDWAGNTEAFF